The present TCR beta chain was sequenced within a study of blood T cell repertoires in COVID-19 (TCRdb year 2020). For context, the study as a whole: The collaborator samples originated in the United States, Italy and Spain and spanned the acute and convalescent phases of COVID-19. The material from the prospective study consisted of cDNA or gDNA derived from T cells, B-cell-depleted T cells, or PBMCs. The dataset comprised deeply sampled blood TCRbeta repertoires from subjects exposed to, actively infected with, or recovered from COVID-19. The repertoires were released in a freely available public database intended as a resource for research on the immune response to SARS-CoV-2. The samples were drawn from the first 160 participants of the ongoing ImmuneRACE study and from roughly 1,300 subjects provided by 6 global collaborators. The sample metadata nearly always contained a de-identified subject ID, COVID-19 status, age in years and sex. HLA class I and class II types, where available, came from metadata supplied by the sample provider rather than from assay-based typing. Summary of the overall study and its limitations: How much clinical and demographic metadata was included differed by source and by participant, and the metadata was provided uncurated.

Whole blood was collected in K2EDTA tubes by collaborating institutions according to the institutions' own protocols. For TCRbeta analysis, collaborators shipped samples as frozen whole blood, isolated PBMCs, or DNA extracted from either of those sample types. CDR1 and CDR2 are drawn from the germline V gene (reference sequence): LGHDT, YNNKEL. The CDR3 spans 16 residues, from the cysteine through the phenylalanine. The kept DNA is CDR3 alone, 48 bases in frame from the first base. V is shortened by 0 bases, J by 3 bases, and the region joining them spans 12 bases. TCRbeta CDR3 regions were amplified from genomic DNA by means of the immunoSEQ Assay, a bias-controlled multiplex PCR. As for how the authors treated the data: The number of nucleated cells in each sample was estimated by amplification of reference gene primers within the assay. Sequence reads were collapsed and filtered to measure the absolute abundance of every unique TCRbeta CDR3 rearrangement. For each sample, productive Simpson clonality was calculated as the square root of Simpson's diversity index across productive rearrangements. This immuneACCESS table, as held by TCRdb, lists in-frame sequences with V and J called but not all clones. Of the missing ones, under half trace to an unresolved V gene in checked studies; the others have no known cause. V and J calls and clone size are as listed in that table; D and trimming were resolved from the DNA. Present in this sample are 240,000 or so clones, around 87% of which were seen just once. Clones ranked in the top ten supply about 7.6% of the sample.

Worth noting for this clone: Its antigen remains undetermined. No per-base quality is available; no much larger clone lies one base away.

Rearrangement joined TRBV3-1 (or the pseudogene TRBV3-2) to TRBJ1-3; a weak D assignment points to TRBD1 (5 bases agree). The TCR comes from a woman in her seventies with active or convalescent COVID-19. The sample comprised peripheral blood. CDR3 sequence: CASSQETQGGGNTIYF. The DNA sequence reads TGTGCCAGCAGCCAAGAAACGCAGGGAGGTGGAAACACCATATATTTT.